This T cell receptor (beta chain) came from a study of CD8 T cells in Susac syndrome. Note on this clonotype: Its antigen is as yet unknown.

General study results and limits: The study conceded that relatively few individuals underwent its TCR sequencing and HLA analysis.

This CDR3 has 18 residues. CDR1 and CDR2 from the germline V gene are SGHRS and YFSETQ. The V gene lost 1 base and the J gene lost 0 bases, with 14 bases spanning the gap. cDNA came from approximately 0.5 to 1 ug RNA primed by random hexamers. The method of amplification for TCR beta CDR3 was immunoSEQ multiplex PCR, covering 54 Vbeta and 13 Jbeta. TCRdb reanalysed the immunoSEQ multiplex PCR reads using MiXCR and keeps one entry per CDR3 protein. This sample has approximately 150,000 distinct CDR3 sequences, with about 92% found just once. The specimen sequenced was CD4+ T cells from PBMCs. The sequence came from a human donor in good health. The rearrangement joins TRBV5-1 to TRBJ2-6, with D tentatively TRBD1 (5 bases). In DNA, the CDR3 is TGCGCCAGCAGCTTGAAGGGGCCTCTCGGCTCTGGGGCCAACGTCCTGACTTTC. Translated: CASSLKGPLGSGANVLTF.